One sample yielded the 31 T cell receptor beta chains listed below, sequenced in a study of blood T cell repertoires in COVID-19. Generated by immunoSEQ multiplex PCR, the TCRdb table keeps only in-frame clones and is missing some. The profile shows approximately 330,000 clones, roughly 87% of them singletons. Sequencing used peripheral blood. The receptors derive from a man aged 25-40 years with COVID-19, enrolled during active disease.

This chain uses TRBV2 with TRBJ2-3; 11 bases line up with TRBD2. The CDR3 length is 17 residues. J lost 2 bases, V lost 6 bases, and 10 bases had no gene match. Germline V lookup: CDR1 SNHLY, CDR2 FYNNEI. The CDR3 sequence is CASRDGWTSGSTDTQYF. CDR3 coding DNA: TGTGCCAGCAGGGATGGGTGGACTAGCGGGTCCACAGATACGCAGTATTTT. Full variable domain (rest looked up from reference TRBV2 and TRBJ2-3): EPEVTQTPSHQVTQMGQEVILRCVPISNHLYFYWYRQILGQKVEFLVSFYNNEISEKSEIFDDQFSVERPDGSNFTLKIRSTKLEDSAMYFCASRDGWTSGSTDTQYFGPGTRLTVL.

V and J are TRBV14 and TRBJ1-4; D gene uncertain. The germline V and J ends were trimmed by 1 base and 6 bases, with 6 bases remaining between them. The germline V gene has CDR1 SGHDN and CDR2 FVKESK. This CDR3 has 13 amino acids. Written as DNA, the CDR3 is TGTGCCAGCAGCCAAGCTCCGTATGAAAAACTGTTTTTT. As protein: CASSQAPYEKLFF.

V and J are TRBV5-4 and TRBJ1-3; D is perhaps TRBD1 (5 bases). This CDR3 is built from 14 residues. From germline, CDR1 is SGHNT and CDR2 YYREEE (reference sequence). The germline V and J ends were trimmed by 3 bases and 0 bases, with 7 bases remaining between them. The CDR3 sequence: CASSWDYSGNTIYF. The CDR3 bases are TGTGCCAGCAGCTGGGACTACTCTGGAAACACCATATATTTT.

The V call is TRBV7-2, the J call TRBJ1-2; 12 nucleotides agree with TRBD1. From germline, CDR1 is SGHTA and CDR2 FQGNSA. V was clipped by 5 bases and J by 2 bases; unmatched bases: 6. The CDR3 consists of 16 residues. CDR3: CASSGDRGLRNYGYTF. CDR3 DNA: TGTGCCAGCAGCGGGGACAGGGGGCTCAGAAACTATGGCTACACCTTC.

V usage is TRBV6-5 and J usage is TRBJ2-7; no clear D gene. The germline CDR1 and CDR2 sequences are MNHEY and SVGAGI. This CDR3 comprises 14 residues. Trimming pared 2 bases from V and 1 base from J, leaving 9 bases between. The CDR3 sequence: CASSYNKRSYEQYF. The CDR3 nucleotides read TGTGCCAGCAGTTACAATAAACGGTCCTACGAGCAGTACTTC.

The J gene is TRBJ1-2, the V gene TRBV25-1; 7 nucleotides match TRBD1. This CDR3 comprises 12 residues. Germline trimming cut 6 bases from V and 5 bases from J; bases unmatched to any gene: 3. CDR1 MGHDK and CDR2 SYGVNS come from the germline V gene. This CDR3 is CASRQGPYGYTF. DNA for the CDR3: TGTGCCAGCAGACAGGGGCCTTATGGCTACACCTTC.

This clone was seen only a few times. The CDR3 DNA follows: TGCAGCGTAATGACTGGCTTCGAGCAGTACTTC. Protein: CSVMTGFEQYF. The chain uses TRBV29-1 and TRBJ2-7; D not resolved. The V gene's germline CDR1 is SQVTM and CDR2 ANQGSEA. Trimming took 6 bases from V and 6 from J, leaving 12 bases between them. The CDR3 runs 11 residues.

J is TRBJ2-3 and V is TRBV5-1; D gene unclear. V lost 2 bases to trimming and J lost 5 bases, with 6 bases between them. The CDR3 is 12 amino acids. The V gene's germline CDR1 is SGHRS and CDR2 YFSETQ. CDR3 residues: CASSFQRDTQYF. The DNA of the CDR3 is TGCGCCAGCAGCTTCCAGCGAGATACGCAGTATTTT. Complete variable domain (other parts from reference TRBV5-1 and TRBJ2-3): KAGVTQTPRYLIKTRGQQVTLSCSPISGHRSVSWYQQTPGQGLQFLFEYFSETQRNKGNFPGRFSGRQFSNSRSEMNVSTLELGDSALYLCASSFQRDTQYFGPGTRLTVL.

This sequence joins TRBV11-3 and TRBJ2-3; weak D call: TRBD2 (6 bases). Germline CDR1 reads SGHNT; CDR2 reads YENEEA. The germline V and J ends were trimmed by 0 bases and 12 bases, with 13 bases remaining between them. The CDR3 length is 13 residues. The CDR3 bases are TGTGCCAGCAGCTTAGAGTCCGGGACTCTACAGTATTTT. It specifies CASSLESGTLQYF.

The chain is built from TRBV24-1 and TRBJ2-5; the D gene is possibly TRBD1 (6 bases). V gave up 6 bases and J gave up 3 bases, with 19 bases separating them. This CDR3 comprises 16 residues. Germline CDR1 reads KGHDR; CDR2 reads SFDVKD. CDR3 region: CATSLTPQGQKETQYF. The DNA for the CDR3 is TGTGCCACCAGTTTAACCCCCCAGGGGCAGAAAGAGACCCAGTACTTC.

The chain has TRBV10-3 and TRBJ1-2, with a weak D call TRBD1 (6 bases). The CDR3 extends over 16 amino acids. V lost 4 bases to trimming and J lost 4 bases, with 19 bases between them. The V gene's germline CDR1 is ENHRY and CDR2 SYGVKD. CDR3 loop: CAISGLRGRLSYGYTF. CDR3 bases: TGTGCCATCAGTGGCCTCAGGGGACGGCTTTCCTATGGCTACACCTTC.

Remarks on this clone: Distinct nucleotide sequences in the sample also encode this CDR3. The chain joins TRBV5-4 to TRBJ2-7; TRBD2 agrees at 9 bases. The CDR3 has 13 amino acids. The V and J ends lost 7 bases and 2 bases, in that order; junction bases with no gene match: 4. Germline CDR1 is SGHNT and CDR2 is YYREEE (reference sequence). The DNA of the CDR3 is TGTGCCAGCTCCCTAGCGGGAACCTACGAGCAGTACTTC. It encodes CASSLAGTYEQYF. The full variable domain, in which reference TRBV5-4 and TRBJ2-7 provide the parts outside the CDR3, is ETGVTQSPTHLIKTRGQQVTLRCSSQSGHNTVSWYQQALGQGPQFIFQYYREEENGRGNFPPRFSGLQFPNYSSELNVNALELDDSALYLCASSLAGTYEQYFGPGTRLTVT.

The chain combines TRBV6-2 or TRBV6-3 with TRBJ2-2; the match to TRBD2 covers 11 bases. Trimming at V came to 5 bases and at J to 11 bases, leaving 7 bases not matched to a gene. This CDR3 is built from 14 residues. Germline loops: CDR1 MNHEY, CDR2 SVGEGT. CDR3 coding DNA: TGTGCCAGCAGTGGGACTAGCGGCAGTTTCGAGCTGTTTTTT. Translation gives CASSGTSGSFELFF.

The V gene is TRBV25-1, the J gene TRBJ1-5, with 10 bases aligning to TRBD1. The CDR3 is made up of 16 amino acids. Trimming at V came to 6 bases and at J to 7 bases, leaving 12 bases not matched to a gene. CDR1 is MGHDK, CDR2 SYGVNS, per germline. The CDR3 DNA is TGTGCCAGCAGCGATGAGACAGGGGGCTTGAACCAGCCCCAGCATTTT. It encodes CASSDETGGLNQPQHF.

The J gene is TRBJ2-7, the V gene TRBV4-2; 9 bases fit TRBD2. V lost 4 bases, J lost 3 bases, and 7 bases stayed unmatched. This CDR3 spans 15 amino acids. CDR1 is LGHNA and CDR2 is YNFKEQ in the germline V gene. The CDR3 loop reads CASSLLGLANYEQYF. Written as DNA, the CDR3 is TGTGCCAGCAGCCTCCTCGGACTAGCGAACTACGAGCAGTACTTC.

CDR3 DNA: TGTGCCAGCACGGCAGCGGCTCCTGGGGCCAACGTCCTGACTTTC. This encodes CASTAAAPGANVLTF. The rearrangement links TRBV6-5 to TRBJ2-6; possible D gene TRBD2, 5 bases. Deletions cut 7 bases from V and 2 bases from J, with 12 bases between. The germline gives CDR1 MNHEY, CDR2 SVGAGI. The CDR3 extends over 15 amino acids.

This chain connects TRBV5-1 to TRBJ2-2; a weak D match, TRBD1 (6 bases). The CDR3 contains 15 residues. The ends were cut back, 4 bases at V and 0 bases at J, with 10 bases in the middle. CDR1 and CDR2 (germline): SGHRS, YFSETQ. CDR3 DNA sequence: TGCGCCAGCAGCCTTCAGGGGACGAACACCGGGGAGCTGTTTTTT. This gives the protein CASSLQGTNTGELFF.

V usage is TRBV7-9 and J usage is TRBJ2-1; 9 bases match TRBD2. The length of the CDR3 is 15 residues. Trimming removed 2 bases from V and 5 bases from J; junction bases left unmatched: 4. CDR1 is SEHNR and CDR2 is FQNEAQ in the germline V gene (reference sequence). The CDR3 sequence is CASSLYVAGDNEQFF. CDR3 nucleotides: TGTGCCAGCAGCTTATATGTAGCGGGGGACAATGAGCAGTTCTTC. The whole variable domain, filled in from reference TRBV7-9 and TRBJ2-1, reads DTGVSQNPRHKITKRGQNVTFRCDPISEHNRLYWYRQTLGQGPEFLTYFQNEAQLEKSRLLSDRFSAERPKGSFSTLEIQRTEQGDSAMYLCASSLYVAGDNEQFFGPGTRLTVL.

This chain joins TRBV19 and TRBJ1-4; 10 bases agree with TRBD1. Germline values: CDR1 LNHDA, CDR2 SQIVND (reference sequence). V shed 5 bases, J shed 0 bases, and the junction held 12 bases outside the gene matches. The CDR3 runs 19 residues. CDR3 bases: TGTGCCAGTAGTGCGGGGACAGGGGTGTTCACCACAACTAATGAAAAACTGTTTTTT. Protein product: CASSAGTGVFTTTNEKLFF. The full variable domain, with the rest looked up from reference TRBV19 and TRBJ1-4, is DGGITQSPKYLFRKEGQNVTLSCEQNLNHDAMYWYRQDPGQGLRLIYYSQIVNDFQKGDIAEGYSVSREKKESFPLTVTSAQKNPTAFYLCASSAGTGVFTTTNEKLFFGSGTQLSVL.

The J gene is TRBJ1-3, the V gene TRBV7-9, with 8 bases that match TRBD1. J gave up 2 bases and V 5 bases, and 8 bases lay outside the gene matches. The CDR3 runs to 16 residues. Germline CDR1 SEHNR, CDR2 FQNEAQ (reference sequence). CDR3 sequence reads: CASSQFRGPTGNTIYF. The CDR3, as DNA: TGTGCCAGCAGCCAATTCAGGGGGCCCACTGGAAACACCATATATTTT. The full variable domain, its missing parts supplied by reference TRBV7-9 and TRBJ1-3, is DTGVSQNPRHKITKRGQNVTFRCDPISEHNRLYWYRQTLGQGPEFLTYFQNEAQLEKSRLLSDRFSAERPKGSFSTLEIQRTEQGDSAMYLCASSQFRGPTGNTIYFGEGSWLTVV.

The gene calls are TRBV29-1 and TRBJ2-7; D remains ambiguous. Trimming removed 1 base at V and 5 bases at J, with 12 bases between. Germline V gene data show CDR1 as SQVTM and CDR2 as ANQGSEA. This CDR3 region has 13 residues. CDR3 protein: CSVEGDTADEQYF. CDR3 in DNA: TGCAGCGTTGAAGGTGACACAGCCGACGAGCAGTACTTC.

The CDR3 here is CASSPGTPGNTIYF. CDR3 nucleotide sequence: TGTGCCAGCAGCCCCGGGACTCCTGGAAACACCATATATTTT. The chain is built from TRBV11-2 and TRBJ1-3; tentatively, D is TRBD1 (5 bases). This CDR3 has 14 amino acids. Germline assignment: CDR1 SGHAT and CDR2 FQNNGV. The V gene lost 5 bases and the J gene lost 2 bases, with 10 bases spanning the gap.

The V call is TRBV7-8, the J call TRBJ2-7, with TRBD1 identical over 7 bases. The germline gives CDR1 SGHVS, CDR2 FQNEAQ. The trim removed 5 bases at V and 2 bases at J, leaving 12 bases unmatched. The CDR3 consists of 16 residues. The DNA of the CDR3 is TGTGCCAGCAGCCGCGTGACAGGGCCCATCGCCTACGAGCAGTACTTC. Protein sequence: CASSRVTGPIAYEQYF.

The V gene is TRBV5-1, the J gene TRBJ1-4, with 8 bases fitting TRBD1. Germline V lookup: CDR1 SGHRS, CDR2 YFSETQ. The CDR3 contains 15 residues. J gave up 5 bases and V 4 bases, and 7 bases lay outside the gene matches. This CDR3 is CASSQRQGWNEKLFF. DNA of the CDR3: TGCGCCAGCAGCCAACGACAGGGGTGGAATGAAAAACTGTTTTTT.

The chain combines TRBV25-1 with TRBJ2-3; a possible D gene is TRBD2 (6 bases). Germline CDR1 MGHDK, CDR2 SYGVNS. V was cut by 3 bases and J by 2 bases, with 12 bases left in between. The CDR3 sequence is 15 residues long. DNA of the CDR3: TGTGCCAGCAGTGACGGGGACTGGTACACAGATACGCAGTATTTT. Translation gives CASSDGDWYTDTQYF.

The chain carries TRBV28 and TRBJ1-2; D not resolved. Germline assignment: CDR1 MDHEN and CDR2 SYDVKM. CDR3 length: 11 amino acids. Trimming stripped 2 bases from V and 8 bases from J, with 6 bases between. This CDR3 reads CASSLIEGYTF. DNA of the CDR3: TGTGCCAGCAGTTTAATAGAAGGCTACACCTTC.

The J gene is TRBJ1-5, the V gene TRBV19, with D unresolved. V was trimmed by 3 bases and J by 6 bases, leaving 6 bases between them. The germline V gene encodes CDR1 LNHDA and CDR2 SQIVND (reference sequence). The CDR3 sequence is 12 residues long. The CDR3 sequence: CASSIAGQPQHF. For the CDR3, the DNA is TGTGCCAGTAGTATTGCGGGTCAGCCCCAGCATTTT.

This chain links TRBV7-6 with TRBJ1-3; no firm D call. There are 14 residues in the CDR3. Trimming cost V 1 base and J 0 bases, with 4 bases left between them. Germline CDR1 is SGHVS and CDR2 is FNYEAQ. The CDR3 region is CASSLDSSGNTIYF. CDR3 sequence (DNA): TGTGCCAGCAGCTTAGACAGCTCTGGAAACACCATATATTTT.

The chain links TRBV9 to TRBJ1-1, with D hard to call. From germline, CDR1 is SGDLS and CDR2 YYNGEE. V was cut by 0 bases and J by 0 bases, with 6 bases left in between. This CDR3 spans 14 amino acids. Here the CDR3 reads CASSVGVMNTEAFF. DNA of the CDR3: TGTGCCAGCAGCGTAGGAGTGATGAACACTGAAGCTTTCTTT.

The chain combines TRBV19 with TRBJ2-4; a weak D match, TRBD1 (7 bases). The CDR3 runs to 15 residues. The V and J ends lost 7 bases and 9 bases respectively, with 22 bases between them. Germline assignment: CDR1 LNHDA and CDR2 SQIVND (reference sequence). CDR3 nucleotides: TGTGCCAGTACCACTGGCAGGGGGGAAGGAGTCATTCAGTACTTC. Encoded protein: CASTTGRGEGVIQYF.

With respect to this clone: Other DNA sequences within the sample encode an identical CDR3. The rearrangement joins TRBV5-1 to TRBJ1-1; 10 nucleotides match TRBD1. Germline V gene lookup returns CDR1 SGHRS and CDR2 YFSETQ. CDR3 size: 16 residues. With V trimmed by 3 bases and J by 1 base, 6 bases remained unmatched. The CDR3 DNA sequence: TGCGCCAGCAGCTGGGGACAGGGGCGGGCGAACACTGAAGCTTTCTTT. Translation: CASSWGQGRANTEAFF.